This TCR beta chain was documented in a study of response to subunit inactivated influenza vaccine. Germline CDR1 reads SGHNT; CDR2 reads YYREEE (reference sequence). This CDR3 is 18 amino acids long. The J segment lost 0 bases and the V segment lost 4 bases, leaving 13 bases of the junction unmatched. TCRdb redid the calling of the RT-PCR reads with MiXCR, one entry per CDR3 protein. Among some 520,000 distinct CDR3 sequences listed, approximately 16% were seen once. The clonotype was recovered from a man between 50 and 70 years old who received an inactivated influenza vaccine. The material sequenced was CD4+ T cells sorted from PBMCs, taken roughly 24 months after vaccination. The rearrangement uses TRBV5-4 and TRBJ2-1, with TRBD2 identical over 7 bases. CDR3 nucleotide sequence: TGTGCCAGCAGCCTATCCCGACTAGCCCAGAGCTCCTACAATGAGCAGTTCTTC. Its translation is CASSLSRLAQSSYNEQFF.